Sequencing of this TCR beta chain was carried out in a study of human T cells and chemical hapten exposure. Study context: Diphenylcyclopropenone, dosed weekly to the scalp, was given to patients throughout the approximately 25-week study.

As for time point: patch test 1, 2 weeks after DPC sensitization. As for treatment: therapeutic diphenylcyclopropenone sensitization with weekly scalp DPC. Researchers extracted total RNA from unfractionated whole blood. At patch-test visits, sampling came before the patch test. Unique molecular identifiers were linked by the library to individual cDNA molecules. TCRdb recomputed calls from the RACE reads with MiXCR, one row per CDR3 protein. The sample has 50,000 or so distinct CDR3 sequences, approximately 11% seen once. Germline V lookup: CDR1 WSHSY, CDR2 SAAADI. This CDR3 comprises 19 residues. V was cut by 3 bases and J by 4 bases, with 24 bases left in between. This clonotype was found a few times.

Specimen: whole blood, collected in connection with sensitization to the hapten diphenylcyclopropenone (DPC). This TCR was sampled from a woman aged 40 to 49 with alopecia areata. Some clones in this sample may be carry-over from other donors' samples. The rearrangement links TRBV10-2 to TRBJ2-2, with D perhaps matching TRBD1 (7 bases). CDR3 DNA: TGCGCCAGCAGTGATCGGATTCCAGGGGGGACTGAGGGCACCGGGGAGCTGTTTTTT. This translates into CASSDRIPGGTEGTGELFF.